The source of this TCR beta chain is a study of cytomegalovirus exposure and HLA in healthy donors. Overall study context: A data release that came early held roughly 80 million unique TCRs from HLA-typed donors.

Vbeta (60) and Jbeta (13) primers were used in the PCR. Method: immunoSEQ multiplex PCR; TCRdb's copy keeps in-frame clones and lacks some. This sample has 150,000 to 200,000 clones, with around 77% found just once. Points on this clone: Its antigen is as yet unknown.

Findings of the study overall: As a later analysis showed, several of the most significant clusters appeared to be linked to common viral pathogens.

The sequence was obtained from a man in his fifties in good health and CMV-seropositive. Sequencing used PBMCs.

Here the CDR3 DNA reads TGTGCCAGCAGTGAGCAGGGGGCTTTCAATCAGCCCCAGCATTTT. This codes for CASSEQGAFNQPQHF. The genes are TRBV2 and TRBJ1-5; 8 bases match TRBD1. V dropped 3 bases and J dropped 3; count of bases not matched to a gene: 4. Germline values: CDR1 SNHLY, CDR2 FYNNEI. The CDR3 runs to 15 residues. Supplemented by reference TRBV2 and TRBJ1-5, the full variable domain reads EPEVTQTPSHQVTQMGQEVILRCVPISNHLYFYWYRQILGQKVEFLVSFYNNEISEKSEIFDDQFSVERPDGSNFTLKIRSTKLEDSAMYFCASSEQGAFNQPQHFGDGTRLSIL.